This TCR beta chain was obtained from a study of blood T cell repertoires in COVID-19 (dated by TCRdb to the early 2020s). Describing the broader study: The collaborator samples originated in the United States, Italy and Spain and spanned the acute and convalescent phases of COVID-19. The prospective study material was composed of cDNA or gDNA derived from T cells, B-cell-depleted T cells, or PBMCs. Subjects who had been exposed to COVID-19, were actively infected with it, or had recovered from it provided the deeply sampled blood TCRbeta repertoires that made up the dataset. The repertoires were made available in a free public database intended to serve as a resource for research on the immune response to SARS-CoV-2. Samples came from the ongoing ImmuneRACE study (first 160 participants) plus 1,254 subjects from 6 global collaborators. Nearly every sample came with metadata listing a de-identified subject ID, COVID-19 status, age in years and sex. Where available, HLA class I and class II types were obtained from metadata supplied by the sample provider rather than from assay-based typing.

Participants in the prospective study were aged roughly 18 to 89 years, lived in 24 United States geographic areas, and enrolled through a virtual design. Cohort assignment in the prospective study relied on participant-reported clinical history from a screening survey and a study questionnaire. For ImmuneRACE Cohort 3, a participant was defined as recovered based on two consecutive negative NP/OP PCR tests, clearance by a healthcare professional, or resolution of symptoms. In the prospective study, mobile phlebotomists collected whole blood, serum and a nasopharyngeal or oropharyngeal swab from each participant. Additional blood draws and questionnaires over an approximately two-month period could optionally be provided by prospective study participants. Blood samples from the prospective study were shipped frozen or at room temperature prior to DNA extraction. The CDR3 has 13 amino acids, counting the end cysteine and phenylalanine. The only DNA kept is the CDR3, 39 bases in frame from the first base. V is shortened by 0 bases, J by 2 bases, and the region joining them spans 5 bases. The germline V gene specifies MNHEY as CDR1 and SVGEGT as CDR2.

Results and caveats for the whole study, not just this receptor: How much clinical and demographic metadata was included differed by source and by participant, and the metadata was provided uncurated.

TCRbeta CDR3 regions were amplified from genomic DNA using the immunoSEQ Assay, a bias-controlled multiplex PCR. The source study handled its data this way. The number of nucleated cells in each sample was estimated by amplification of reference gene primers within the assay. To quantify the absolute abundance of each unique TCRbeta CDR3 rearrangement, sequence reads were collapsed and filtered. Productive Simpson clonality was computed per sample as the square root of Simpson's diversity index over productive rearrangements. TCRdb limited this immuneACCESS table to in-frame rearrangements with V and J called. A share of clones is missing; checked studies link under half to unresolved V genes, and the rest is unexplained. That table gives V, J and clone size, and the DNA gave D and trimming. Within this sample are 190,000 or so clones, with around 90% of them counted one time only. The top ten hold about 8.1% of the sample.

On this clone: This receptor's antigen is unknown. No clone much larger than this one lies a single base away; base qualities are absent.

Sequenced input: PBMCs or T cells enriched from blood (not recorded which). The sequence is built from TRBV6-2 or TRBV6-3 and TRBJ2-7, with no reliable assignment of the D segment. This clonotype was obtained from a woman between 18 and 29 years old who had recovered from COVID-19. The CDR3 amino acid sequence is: CASSYSEPYEQYF. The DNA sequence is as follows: TGTGCCAGCAGTTACTCGGAGCCCTACGAGCAGTACTTC.